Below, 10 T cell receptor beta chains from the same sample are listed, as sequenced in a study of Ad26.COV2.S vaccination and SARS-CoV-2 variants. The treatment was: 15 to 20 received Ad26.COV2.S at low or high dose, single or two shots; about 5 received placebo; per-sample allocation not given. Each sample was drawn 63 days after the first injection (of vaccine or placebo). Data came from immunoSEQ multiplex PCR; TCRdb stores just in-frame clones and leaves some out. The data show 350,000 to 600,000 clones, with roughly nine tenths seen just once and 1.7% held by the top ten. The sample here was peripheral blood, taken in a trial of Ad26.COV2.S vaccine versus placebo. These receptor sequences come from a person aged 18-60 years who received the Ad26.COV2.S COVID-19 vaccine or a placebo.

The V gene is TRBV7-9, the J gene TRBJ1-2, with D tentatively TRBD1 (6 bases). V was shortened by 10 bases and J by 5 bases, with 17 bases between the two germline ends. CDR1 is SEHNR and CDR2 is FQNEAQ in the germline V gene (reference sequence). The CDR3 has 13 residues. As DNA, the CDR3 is TGTGCCATCCAAATGGACAGCCCATATGGCTACACCTTC. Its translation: CAIQMDSPYGYTF.

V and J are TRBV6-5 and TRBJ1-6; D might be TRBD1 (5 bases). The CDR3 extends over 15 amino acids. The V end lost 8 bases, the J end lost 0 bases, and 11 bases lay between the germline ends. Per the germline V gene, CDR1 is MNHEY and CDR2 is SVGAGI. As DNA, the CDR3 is TGTGCCAGCCGATTTGGGGGCTCCTATAATTCACCCCTCCACTTT. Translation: CASRFGGSYNSPLHF.

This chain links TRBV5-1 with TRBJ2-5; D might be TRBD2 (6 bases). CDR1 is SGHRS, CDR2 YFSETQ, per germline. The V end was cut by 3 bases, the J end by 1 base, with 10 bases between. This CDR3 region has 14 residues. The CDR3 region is CASSSRLVQETQYF. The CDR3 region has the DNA TGCGCCAGCAGCTCGAGACTAGTCCAAGAGACCCAGTACTTC.

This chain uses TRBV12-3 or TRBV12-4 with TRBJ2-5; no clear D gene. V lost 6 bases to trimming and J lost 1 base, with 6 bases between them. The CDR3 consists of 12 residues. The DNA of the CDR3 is TGTGCCAGCAGGGACCCCCAAGAGACCCAGTACTTC. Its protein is CASRDPQETQYF.

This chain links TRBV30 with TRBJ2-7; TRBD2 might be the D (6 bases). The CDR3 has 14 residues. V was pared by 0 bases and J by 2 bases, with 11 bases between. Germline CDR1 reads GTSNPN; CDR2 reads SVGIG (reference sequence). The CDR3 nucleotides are TGTGCCTGGAGTGTACCGTGGGGGGCCTACGAGCAGTACTTC. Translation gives CAWSVPWGAYEQYF.

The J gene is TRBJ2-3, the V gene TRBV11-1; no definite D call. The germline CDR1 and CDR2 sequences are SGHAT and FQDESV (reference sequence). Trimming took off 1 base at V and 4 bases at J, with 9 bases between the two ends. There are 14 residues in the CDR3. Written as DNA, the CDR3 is TGTGCCAGCAGCTTAGGTGTGAACGCAGATACGCAGTATTTT. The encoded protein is CASSLGVNADTQYF.

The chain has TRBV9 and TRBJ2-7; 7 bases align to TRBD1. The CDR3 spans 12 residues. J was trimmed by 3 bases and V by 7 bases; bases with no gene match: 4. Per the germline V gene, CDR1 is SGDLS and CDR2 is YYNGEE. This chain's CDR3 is CASGTDRYEQYF. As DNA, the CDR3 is TGTGCCAGCGGGACAGACCGCTACGAGCAGTACTTC. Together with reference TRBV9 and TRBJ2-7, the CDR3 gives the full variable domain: DSGVTQTPKHLITATGQRVTLRCSPRSGDLSVYWYQQSLDQGLQFLIQYYNGEERAKGNILERFSAQQFPDLHSELNLSSLELGDSALYFCASGTDRYEQYFGPGTRLTVT.

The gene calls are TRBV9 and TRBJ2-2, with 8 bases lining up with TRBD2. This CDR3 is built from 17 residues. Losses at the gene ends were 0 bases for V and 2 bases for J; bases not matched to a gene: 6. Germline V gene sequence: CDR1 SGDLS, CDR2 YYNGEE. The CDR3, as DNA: TGTGCCAGCAGCGTAGGGGCTAGCGGGCCTAACACCGGGGAGCTGTTTTTT. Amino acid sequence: CASSVGASGPNTGELFF.

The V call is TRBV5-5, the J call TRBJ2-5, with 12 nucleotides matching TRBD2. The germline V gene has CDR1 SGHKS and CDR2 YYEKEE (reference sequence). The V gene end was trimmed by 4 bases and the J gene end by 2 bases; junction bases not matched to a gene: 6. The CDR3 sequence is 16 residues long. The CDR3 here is CASSGGTSGSQETQYF. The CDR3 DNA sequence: TGTGCCAGCAGCGGAGGGACTAGCGGGTCACAAGAGACCCAGTACTTC. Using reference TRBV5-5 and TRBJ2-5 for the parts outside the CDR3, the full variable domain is DAGVTQSPTHLIKTRGQQVTLRCSPISGHKSVSWYQQVLGQGPQFIFQYYEKEERGRGNFPDRFSARQFPNYSSELNVNALLLGDSALYLCASSGGTSGSQETQYFGPGTRLLVL.

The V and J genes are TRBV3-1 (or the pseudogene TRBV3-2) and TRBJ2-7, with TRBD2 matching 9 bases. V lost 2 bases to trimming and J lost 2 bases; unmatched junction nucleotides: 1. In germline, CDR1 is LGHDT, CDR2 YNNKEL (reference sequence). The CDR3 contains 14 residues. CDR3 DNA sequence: TGTGCCAGCAGCCAACTAGCGGGGACCTACGAGCAGTACTTC. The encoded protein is CASSQLAGTYEQYF.